Shown below are 7 T cell receptor beta chains from a single sample sequenced in a study of blood T cell repertoires in COVID-19. Profiled with immunoSEQ multiplex PCR; TCRdb holds only in-frame clones, not every one. The repertoire holds hundreds of thousands of clones, about 88% seen once, with just over 7% in the top ten. Sequenced: peripheral blood. The receptor set was obtained from a woman aged 60-75 years with COVID-19, enrolled during active disease.

The rearrangement links TRBV6-1 to TRBJ2-7, with 9 bases lining up with TRBD1. The CDR3 is made up of 17 amino acids. V was pared by 0 bases and J by 3 bases, with 9 bases of the junction left unmatched. Germline CDR1 MNHNS, CDR2 SASEGT. In DNA form, the CDR3 reads TGTGCCAGCAGTGAAGCGTTCGGGACAGGGAAATTCTACGAGCAGTACTTC. Protein sequence: CASSEAFGTGKFYEQYF.

The chain links TRBV6-2 or TRBV6-3 to TRBJ2-7; possibly TRBD2 for D (6 bases). With 6 bases removed from V and 0 bases from J, the gap between germline ends came to 18 bases. Germline CDR1 MNHEY, CDR2 SVGEGT. The CDR3 runs to 16 residues. CDR3 sequence (DNA): TGTGCCAGCAGGTACACCGTGGACTACTACTCCTACGAGCAGTACTTC. Translated: CASRYTVDYYSYEQYF.

The rearrangement joins TRBV5-1 to TRBJ1-2; no definite D call. The germline V and J ends were trimmed by 4 bases and 7 bases, with 11 bases remaining between them. CDR3 length equals 12 residues. From germline, CDR1 is SGHRS and CDR2 YFSETQ. Here the CDR3 DNA reads TGCGCCAGCAGCACGGACTCCCCTGGCTACACCTTC. Its protein is CASSTDSPGYTF. Full variable domain (outside the CDR3, taken from reference TRBV5-1 and TRBJ1-2): KAGVTQTPRYLIKTRGQQVTLSCSPISGHRSVSWYQQTPGQGLQFLFEYFSETQRNKGNFPGRFSGRQFSNSRSEMNVSTLELGDSALYLCASSTDSPGYTFGSGTRLTVV.

The chain links TRBV30 to TRBJ2-1, with a weak D call TRBD2 (5 bases). V lost 0 bases and J 4 bases, leaving 19 bases between the germline ends. This CDR3 contains 17 residues. Germline V gene sequence: CDR1 GTSNPN, CDR2 SVGIG (reference sequence). The CDR3 protein is CAWSVSRRGRTYNEQFF. In DNA form, the CDR3 reads TGTGCCTGGAGTGTATCCCGTAGAGGCAGGACTTACAATGAGCAGTTCTTC.

The V and J genes are TRBV11-3 and TRBJ1-1, with D hard to call. Germline V gene sequence: CDR1 SGHNT, CDR2 YENEEA. Trimming stripped 3 bases from V and 1 base from J, with 9 bases between. CDR3 size: 14 residues. CDR3 amino acids: CASSLRGWNTEAFF. In DNA form, the CDR3 reads TGTGCCAGCAGCTTGCGAGGCTGGAACACTGAAGCTTTCTTT.

J is TRBJ1-5 and V is TRBV6-5; D is undetermined. The CDR3 length is 15 residues. V was trimmed by 7 bases and J by 0 bases, leaving 13 bases between them. Germline lookup yields CDR1 MNHEY and CDR2 SVGAGI. CDR3 in DNA: TGTGCCAGCAAAAACCGGAGAGATAGCAATCAGCCCCAGCATTTT. Translating gives CASKNRRDSNQPQHF.

The CDR3: CATPRQGTGELFF. The CDR3 DNA reads TGTGCCACCCCCCGACAGGGCACCGGGGAGCTGTTTTTT. The chain couples TRBV13 to TRBJ2-2; TRBD1 matches 7 bases. The germline V gene has CDR1 PRHDT and CDR2 FYEKMQ (reference sequence). Germline trimming cut 10 bases from V and 4 bases from J; bases unmatched to any gene: 6. There are 13 residues in the CDR3.